The rows below give T cell receptor beta chains drawn from one sample of a study of T-cell memory formation after mild COVID-19. TCRdb reprocessed the 5' RACE reads via MiXCR and lists one record per CDR3 protein. The table lists under 250,000 distinct CDR3 sequences, 15% of them singletons. Sequenced sample: PBMCs or a T cell subset sorted from them (not recorded which). The receptors were gathered from an adult woman who had mild COVID-19 (a few samples of this study predate the infection). Cell type and time point are not known. CDR3s include the opening cysteine and the closing phenylalanine or tryptophan. Fields, in order: D gene, J gene, V gene, clone size, CDR3 DNA, CDR3 protein. D genes are given only for firm matches. Part of the rows lack a size; the others show once, few, many or a class for expanded clones.

.	TRBJ1-1	TRBV12-3/TRBV12-4	few	TGTGCCAGCAGAGGGAATACTGAAGCTTTCTTT	CASRGNTEAFF
.	TRBJ1-3	TRBV29-1	few	TGCAGTGTTGGAGGGAGAGGGGCCTTCTCTGGAAACACCATATATTTT	CSVGGRGAFSGNTIYF
.	TRBJ2-7	TRBV9	few	TGTGCCAGCAGCGTAGGGCAGTCCTCCTACGAGCAGTACTTC	CASSVGQSSYEQYF
.	TRBJ2-3	TRBV20-1	.	TGCAGTGCTAGACCTTACGCAGCAATAACTAGCACAGATACGCAGTATTTT	CSARPYAAITSTDTQYF
TRBD1	TRBJ1-6	TRBV5-5	few	TGTGCCAGCAGCAAGGGACAGGGCTACTCACCCCTCCACTTT	CASSKGQGYSPLHF
TRBD2	TRBJ2-3	TRBV6-6	few	TGTGCCAGCAGTTACAGACTAGCGAGATTTAGCACAGATACGCAGTATTTT	CASSYRLARFSTDTQYF
.	TRBJ2-6	TRBV7-3	few	TGTGCCAGCAGCTTAACACCAGGGTCTGGGGCCAACGTCCTGACTTTC	CASSLTPGSGANVLTF
TRBD1	TRBJ2-1	TRBV24-1	few	TGTGCCACCAGTGATTTAGGAGGACAGGGGGTAAGGAATGAGCAGTTCTTC	CATSDLGGQGVRNEQFF
.	TRBJ2-5	TRBV2	.	TGTGCCAGCAGTGCAAATAACCAAGAGACCCAGTACTTC	CASSANNQETQYF
TRBD1	TRBJ1-1	TRBV20-1	few	TGCAGTGCTAGAGATCCCGGACAGGCCCAGAACACTGAAGCTTTCTTT	CSARDPGQAQNTEAFF
.	TRBJ2-3	TRBV5-4	.	TGTGCCAGCAGCTGGGACGCGGGTACGCAGTATTTT	CASSWDAGTQYF
.	TRBJ2-3	TRBV7-6	few	TGTGCCAGCAGCCCCGGGACCTTGGAGGATACGCAGTATTTT	CASSPGTLEDTQYF
.	TRBJ2-7	TRBV6-2/TRBV6-3	many	TGTGCCAGCAGTTCCGGGGGTTACGAGCAGTACTTC	CASSSGGYEQYF
TRBD2	TRBJ2-3	TRBV29-1	many	TGCAGCGTTCGGCGGGGGGGCACAGATACGCAGTATTTT	CSVRRGGTDTQYF
TRBD2	TRBJ2-7	TRBV5-1	.	TGCGCCAGCAGCATGACTAGCGGGAGTGTTGAGCAGTACTTC	CASSMTSGSVEQYF
.	TRBJ1-1	TRBV5-1	.	TGCGCCAGCAGCTTGTATCCGGGGACGAACACTGAAGCTTTCTTT	CASSLYPGTNTEAFF
.	TRBJ1-6	TRBV27	few	TGTGCCAGCAGACAAGGGGACTCACCCCTCCACTTT	CASRQGDSPLHF
TRBD1	TRBJ1-1	TRBV7-3	many	TGTGCCAGCAGCGTCGACAGGGGGCACACTGAAGCTTTCTTT	CASSVDRGHTEAFF
TRBD1	TRBJ1-1	TRBV7-9	.	TGTGCCAGCAGCATGACGACAGGGCCTCATGAAGCTTTCTTT	CASSMTTGPHEAFF
TRBD1	TRBJ1-1	TRBV11-2	.	TGTGCCAGCAGCTTAGTCGGGACAGGGGTTCTCACTGAAGCTTTCTTT	CASSLVGTGVLTEAFF
.	TRBJ2-7	TRBV5-1	few	TGCGCCAGCAGCTTGGCTAAGCGGATCCGGTACGAGCAGTACTTC	CASSLAKRIRYEQYF
.	TRBJ1-3	TRBV4-1	.	TGCGCCAGCAGAGGACTTCGCTCTGGAAACACCATATATTTT	CASRGLRSGNTIYF
.	TRBJ2-1	TRBV7-6	many	TGTGCCAGCAGCTTAGGGGATCTGTACAGTGAGCAGTTCTTC	CASSLGDLYSEQFF
.	TRBJ2-3	TRBV5-1	.	TGCGCCAGCAGCTCCTCCCGGGACAAGGTAGATACGCAGTATTTT	CASSSSRDKVDTQYF
TRBD2	TRBJ2-1	TRBV6-4	.	TGTGCCAGCAGTGACTCGGGACTAGCGGGGGGCCGGCCTTACAATGAGCAGTTCTTC	CASSDSGLAGGRPYNEQFF
TRBD2	TRBJ2-5	TRBV3-1	many	TGTGCCAGCAGCCGGACTAGCGGGAGTCAGAGGGAGACCCAGTACTTC	CASSRTSGSQRETQYF
.	TRBJ2-7	TRBV27	.	TGTGCCAGCAGTTGGTACGTGACAGGTGGCGAGCAGTACTTC	CASSWYVTGGEQYF
.	TRBJ2-2	TRBV19	few	TGTGCCAGTAGGGGGTGGAACACCGGGGAGCTGTTTTTT	CASRGWNTGELFF
.	TRBJ1-1	TRBV21-1	.	TGTGCCAGCAGCGGACCCGGGACAGGGGGCGAGGATACTGAAGCTTTCTTT	CASSGPGTGGEDTEAFF
.	TRBJ2-7	TRBV4-3	.	TGCGCCAGCAGCCAAGGTCTAGGTGTCGAGCAGTACTTC	CASSQGLGVEQYF
.	TRBJ1-1	TRBV12-3/TRBV12-4	few	TGTGCCAGCAGTTTGGGCTGGGGGGGGGACACTGAAGCTTTCTTT	CASSLGWGGDTEAFF
.	TRBJ1-2	TRBV3-1	.	TGTGCCAGCAGCCAAAGATGGGCAGGGGATCGTGGCTACACCTTC	CASSQRWAGDRGYTF
.	TRBJ1-5	TRBV30	many	TGTGCCTGGAGCAATTCAGTTCTTCAGCCCCAGCATTTT	CAWSNSVLQPQHF
.	TRBJ2-7	TRBV21-1	few	TGTGCCAGCAGCAAATCTGGACGGATCTCCTACGAGCAGTACTTC	CASSKSGRISYEQYF
.	TRBJ2-7	TRBV7-9	few	TGTGCCAGCAGGTCCGACAGGAACCCCTACGAGCAGTACTTC	CASRSDRNPYEQYF
TRBD1	TRBJ1-2	TRBV7-6	.	TGTGCCAGCAGCTTTGACCCGGGACAGGGGCTGGGCGGCTACACCTTC	CASSFDPGQGLGGYTF
TRBD2	TRBJ2-5	TRBV9	.	TGTGCCAGCAGCGTAGCCCTCGGGAGGGGAGAGACCCAGTACTTC	CASSVALGRGETQYF
.	TRBJ2-1	TRBV27	.	TGTGCCAGCAGCTTAACGCCTGGCGGCCTCCGGGTCAATGAGCAGTTCTTC	CASSLTPGGLRVNEQFF
TRBD2	TRBJ2-5	TRBV7-3	many	TGTGCCAGCAGCTTAAGACCCCCGACTAGCGGCCAAGAGACCCAGTACTTC	CASSLRPPTSGQETQYF
TRBD1	TRBJ1-2	TRBV20-1	few	TGCAGTGCTAGATCGAACCCGGGACAGATAAACTATGGCTACACCTTC	CSARSNPGQINYGYTF
.	TRBJ1-1	TRBV12-3/TRBV12-4	few	TGTGCCAGCAGTTTAGCGGAGAGCTTGAAGACTTTCTTT	CASSLAESLKTFF
.	TRBJ2-1	TRBV18	many	TGTGCCAGCTCAACACGGGACAATATTCACAATGAGCAGTTCTTC	CASSTRDNIHNEQFF
TRBD1	TRBJ2-1	TRBV7-3	.	TGTGCCAGCAGCGCCGGGACAGGGACACATGAGCAGTTCTTC	CASSAGTGTHEQFF
TRBD1	TRBJ2-1	TRBV4-2	.	TGTGCCAGCAGCTCTACCGGGACAGGGCGAAACAATGAGCAGTTCTTC	CASSSTGTGRNNEQFF
.	TRBJ1-5	TRBV7-9	few	TGTGCCAGCAGCTCGCATCAGGGGCCCAATCAGCCCCAGCATTTT	CASSSHQGPNQPQHF
.	TRBJ2-7	TRBV10-3	many	TGTGCCATCAGTGTCGGGTCTACCGGCGAGCAGTACTTC	CAISVGSTGEQYF
TRBD2	TRBJ2-5	TRBV7-9	many	TGTGCCAGCAGCTTATCTGTTGGTAGCGGGAAGTTCCAAGAGACCCAGTACTTC	CASSLSVGSGKFQETQYF
TRBD2	TRBJ2-1	TRBV2	.	TGTGCCAGCAGTGGCTTTAGCGGGAGGGTGAGCAATGAGCAGTTCTTC	CASSGFSGRVSNEQFF
.	TRBJ1-1	TRBV27	few	TGTGCCAGCAGGAAGGGGCTCACTGAAGCTTTCTTT	CASRKGLTEAFF
TRBD1	TRBJ2-4	TRBV20-1	few	TGCAGTGCTAGACGCGGACAGGGGCTAGCCAAAAACATTCAGTACTTC	CSARRGQGLAKNIQYF
.	TRBJ1-1	TRBV7-9	few	TGTGCCAGCGCTGACAGGCCCACTGAAGCTTTCTTT	CASADRPTEAFF
.	TRBJ2-7	TRBV4-2	.	TGTGCCAGCAGCCAAGAATCTCGGGACGAGCAGTACTTC	CASSQESRDEQYF
.	TRBJ1-5	TRBV7-2	once	TGTGCCAGCAGCCCCTGGGGGGGGGAGCCCCAGCATTTT	CASSPWGGEPQHF
.	TRBJ2-7	TRBV5-6	few	TGTGCCAGCAGCCCGTTCAAAGGGGAGACCTACGAGCAGTACTTC	CASSPFKGETYEQYF
.	TRBJ2-7	TRBV12-3/TRBV12-4	.	TGTGCCAGCACCTTAGGGGGGGCTGCCTACGAGCAGTACTTC	CASTLGGAAYEQYF